One sample yielded the 19 T cell receptor beta chains listed below, sequenced in a study of T cells in Graves' hyperthyroidism and ophthalmopathy. RNA transcripts were the template for amplifying TCR beta CDR3 regions. A set of HTBI primers served as the primers for a first-round RT-PCR of the TCR CDR3. TCRdb ran MiXCR on the multiplex PCR reads and lists one entry per CDR3 protein. This sample has around 300,000 distinct CDR3 sequences, with around 13% found just once. The specimen was blood. The receptors come from a woman aged 30 to 39 with Graves' hyperthyroidism.

This clonotype has only a few counts. The chain employs TRBV4-3 and TRBJ1-2, with a weak D call TRBD1 (5 bases). Germline CDR1 reads LGHNA; CDR2 reads YSLEER. Deletions cut 2 bases from V and 1 base from J, with 11 bases between. This CDR3 is 15 amino acids long. CDR3 bases: TGCGCCAGCAGCCAATCCGGGACGGGTAACTATGGCTACACCTTC. This gives the protein CASSQSGTGNYGYTF.

For this clonotype: A much bigger clone sits one base away, suggesting this may be a read error. The V gene is TRBV7-2, the J gene TRBJ2-1; D remains unclear. This CDR3 is built from 14 residues. The germline gives CDR1 SGHTA, CDR2 FQGNSA. The CDR3 loop is CASSSLGPNNERFF. CDR3 coding DNA: TGTGCCAGCAGCTCCCTGGGCCCCAACAATGAGCGGTTCTTC.

Ten or more counts support this clonotype. The rearrangement links TRBV27 to TRBJ2-1; no clear D gene. Trimming took off 8 bases at V and 7 bases at J, with 21 bases between the two ends. This CDR3 spans 15 amino acids. The germline V gene encodes CDR1 MNHEY and CDR2 SMNVEV (reference sequence). The CDR3 protein is CASRGTGGLGNEQFF. CDR3 sequence (DNA): TGTGCCAGCCGCGGTACCGGCGGCTTGGGGAATGAGCAGTTCTTC.

In its sample, this clonotype was seen many times. The rearrangement joins TRBV18 to TRBJ2-5; D unresolved. From germline, CDR1 is KGHSH and CDR2 LQKENI. The CDR3 totals 12 residues. Trimming cost V 2 bases and J 4 bases, with 5 bases left between them. The CDR3 DNA follows: TGTGCCAGCTCACCAGTACGAGAGACCCAGTACTTC. Amino acids: CASSPVRETQYF. Together with reference TRBV18 and TRBJ2-5, the CDR3 gives the full variable domain: NAGVMQNPRHLVRRRGQEARLRCSPMKGHSHVYWYRQLPEEGLKFMVYLQKENIIDESGMPKERFSAEFPKEGPSILRIQQVVRGDSAAYFCASSPVRETQYFGPGTRLLVL.

The sample holds many counts of this clonotype. This chain links TRBV28 with TRBJ1-1; no reliable D call. Germline V gene sequence: CDR1 MDHEN, CDR2 SYDVKM. This CDR3 comprises 17 residues. V was cut by 1 base and J by 1 base, with 16 bases left in between. The DNA for the CDR3 is TGTGCCAGCAGTTTATTCGGCAGACATCTAACGAACACTGAAGCTTTCTTT. This encodes CASSLFGRHLTNTEAFF.

In this sample, this clonotype turned up many times. The chain uses TRBV6-5 and TRBJ2-7; 8 nucleotides line up with TRBD1. The CDR3 consists of 15 residues. Germline V lookup: CDR1 MNHEY, CDR2 SVGAGI. V gave up 2 bases and J gave up 5 bases; unmatched junction bases: 8. The CDR3 is CASSYRRTGNHEQYF. The CDR3 nucleotides are TGTGCCAGCAGTTACCGGCGGACAGGGAACCACGAGCAGTACTTC.

This clonotype was observed at least ten times. The chain joins TRBV20-1 to TRBJ1-2; the D is unclear. V lost 3 bases and J lost 5, with 13 bases in between. CDR3 size: 13 residues. The germline V gene has CDR1 DFQATT and CDR2 SNEGSKA (reference sequence). The CDR3 nucleotides read TGCAGTGCTAGTTCAGAGTGGTCTTATGGCTACACCTTC. Protein product: CSASSEWSYGYTF.

Ten or more counts support this clonotype. The chain couples TRBV7-2 to TRBJ1-1; 9 nucleotides line up with TRBD1. The germline gives CDR1 SGHTA, CDR2 FQGNSA. V dropped 5 bases and J dropped 4; count of bases not matched to a gene: 5. The CDR3 is 14 residues long. Here the CDR3 reads CASSLRQGGTEAFF. The CDR3, as DNA: TGTGCCAGCAGCCTTAGACAGGGGGGCACTGAAGCTTTCTTT.

Comments on this clonotype: A much larger clone differs by one base, so this may be a read error. The chain combines TRBV11-2 with TRBJ1-2; D is unclear. Per the germline V gene, CDR1 is SGHAT and CDR2 is FQNNGV. The CDR3 is 15 amino acids. CDR3 DNA: TGTACCAGCAGCTTAGATCTGAAGGGCGACTATGGCTACACCTTC. Protein product: CTSSLDLKGDYGYTF.

The chain recombines TRBV27 with TRBJ1-2, with a possible D match to TRBD1 (5 bases). Germline V gene sequence: CDR1 MNHEY, CDR2 SMNVEV (reference sequence). This CDR3 comprises 12 residues. V gave up 8 bases and J gave up 4 bases, with 11 bases separating them. CDR3 nucleotide sequence: TGTGCCAGCGGGGCGGACGTCTATGGCTACACCTTC. Its translation is CASGADVYGYTF.

V is TRBV9 and J is TRBJ1-4, with 10 bases matching TRBD1. Germline V gives CDR1 SGDLS, CDR2 YYNGEE. Trimming cost V 3 bases and J 4 bases; bases outside gene matches: 6. The CDR3 runs to 16 residues. The CDR3 is CASSATGQGFNEKLFF. CDR3 DNA sequence: TGTGCCAGCAGCGCGACGGGACAGGGGTTTAATGAAAAACTGTTTTTT.

At least ten counts were recorded for this clonotype. This chain connects TRBV29-1 to TRBJ1-1; D unclear. Germline V CDR1 and CDR2: SQVTM, ANQGSEA. The CDR3 is 12 residues long. Between the trimmed V and J ends, which lost 4 bases and 2 bases, there was a span of 8 bases. CDR3 sequence reads: CSVGWVNTEAFF. The CDR3 coding sequence is TGCAGCGTTGGATGGGTAAACACTGAAGCTTTCTTT.

This clonotype occurred many times. The rearrangement uses TRBV5-1 and TRBJ1-1; 7 positions agree with TRBD1. The V gene's germline CDR1 is SGHRS and CDR2 YFSETQ. The J segment lost 8 bases and the V segment lost 4 bases, leaving 14 bases of the junction unmatched. There are 15 residues in the CDR3. CDR3 sequence: CASSSLGQSLGEAFF. DNA for the CDR3: TGCGCCAGCAGCAGCCTGGGACAGTCTCTCGGGGAAGCTTTCTTT.

This clonotype was detected a few times. This rearrangement joins TRBV29-1 to TRBJ2-5; D is perhaps TRBD1 (6 bases). From germline, CDR1 is SQVTM and CDR2 ANQGSEA. The CDR3 is 15 residues long. Trimming cost V 1 base and J 4 bases, with 16 bases left between them. The CDR3 protein is CSVEVTGHPAETQYF. The CDR3 region has the DNA TGCAGCGTTGAAGTTACGGGACACCCGGCAGAGACCCAGTACTTC.

Comments on this clonotype: A much larger clone differs by one base, so this may be a read error. The rearrangement joins TRBV7-3 to TRBJ1-1, with D maybe TRBD1 (5 bases). Per germline, CDR1 SGHTA and CDR2 FQGTGA. The CDR3 spans 15 residues. V gave up 8 bases and J gave up 1 base, with 17 bases separating them. CDR3 region: CASGSPGPSNTEAFF. Written as DNA, the CDR3 is TGTGCCAGCGGCTCACCGGGACCATCGAACACTGAAGCTTTCTTT.

This clonotype came up a few times. The chain links TRBV15 to TRBJ1-5; tentatively, D is TRBD1 (6 bases). Looked up from germline, CDR1 is LNHNV and CDR2 is YYDKDF (reference sequence). The CDR3 sequence is 13 residues long. V lost 5 bases and J 7 bases, leaving 12 bases between the germline ends. The CDR3 region is CATSDRSVQPQHF. The CDR3, as DNA: TGTGCCACCAGCGACAGGTCAGTGCAGCCCCAGCATTTT.

In its sample, this clonotype was seen many times. This chain links TRBV30 with TRBJ2-7; 9 bases map to TRBD1. V shed 5 bases, J shed 3 bases, and the junction held 5 bases outside the gene matches. The germline V gene has CDR1 GTSNPN and CDR2 SVGIG (reference sequence). The CDR3 consists of 13 residues. For the CDR3, the DNA is TGTGCCTGGGACCCGGGACAGGGCTACGAGCAGTACTTC. Translated: CAWDPGQGYEQYF.

Ten or more counts support this clonotype. The chain is built from TRBV11-1 and TRBJ2-1; unclear D gene. The germline V and J ends were trimmed by 7 bases and 0 bases, with 22 bases remaining between them. CDR1 SGHAT and CDR2 FQDESV come from the germline V gene (reference sequence). This CDR3 is built from 18 residues. The CDR3 DNA reads as TGTGCCAGCACACCGAACCCGGGTGGGGATAGCTCCTACAATGAGCAGTTCTTC. Translation gives CASTPNPGGDSSYNEQFF.

This clonotype was seen a handful of times. J is TRBJ2-7 and V is TRBV7-2; 8 bases are shared with TRBD2. The length of the CDR3 is 15 residues. CDR1 is SGHTA, CDR2 FQGNSA, per germline. V was pared by 5 bases and J by 5 bases, with 11 bases of the junction left unmatched. In DNA, the CDR3 is TGTGCCAGCAGCCCGACCCCGGGAGGGCCGCACGAGCAGTACTTC. Protein product: CASSPTPGGPHEQYF.